The clone carrying this T cell receptor beta chain was seen a few times. Its antigen remains unidentified. The data belong to a study of vaccination and CD4 T cells after COVID-19. Study at large: From HCoV-229E, HCoV-OC43, HCoV-NL63 and SARS-CoV-2, overlapping spike peptides were used to stimulate the cells.

Treatment denoted: roughly 11-day PBMC culture with coronavirus spike peptide pools or control peptides (ViraFEST assay). Cultured CD4+ T cells had their DNA profiled by the Oncomine TCR Beta short-read assay. TCRdb reprocessed the PCR reads with MiXCR, giving one entry per CDR3 protein. This table holds 20,000 to 30,000 distinct CDR3 sequences, around 40% found once. Germline V gene data show CDR1 as SGHTA and CDR2 as FQGNSA. The CDR3 contains 14 residues. J was trimmed by 2 bases and V by 2 bases; bases with no gene match: 2. The receptor comes from a human donor who had recovered from COVID-19. The material sequenced was CD4+ T cells from blood, cultured in vitro. V and J are TRBV7-2 and TRBJ2-5; 7 bases line up with TRBD2. CDR3 region: CASSLMGGQETQYF. For the CDR3, the DNA is TGTGCCAGCAGCTTAATGGGGGGGCAAGAGACCCAGTACTTC.